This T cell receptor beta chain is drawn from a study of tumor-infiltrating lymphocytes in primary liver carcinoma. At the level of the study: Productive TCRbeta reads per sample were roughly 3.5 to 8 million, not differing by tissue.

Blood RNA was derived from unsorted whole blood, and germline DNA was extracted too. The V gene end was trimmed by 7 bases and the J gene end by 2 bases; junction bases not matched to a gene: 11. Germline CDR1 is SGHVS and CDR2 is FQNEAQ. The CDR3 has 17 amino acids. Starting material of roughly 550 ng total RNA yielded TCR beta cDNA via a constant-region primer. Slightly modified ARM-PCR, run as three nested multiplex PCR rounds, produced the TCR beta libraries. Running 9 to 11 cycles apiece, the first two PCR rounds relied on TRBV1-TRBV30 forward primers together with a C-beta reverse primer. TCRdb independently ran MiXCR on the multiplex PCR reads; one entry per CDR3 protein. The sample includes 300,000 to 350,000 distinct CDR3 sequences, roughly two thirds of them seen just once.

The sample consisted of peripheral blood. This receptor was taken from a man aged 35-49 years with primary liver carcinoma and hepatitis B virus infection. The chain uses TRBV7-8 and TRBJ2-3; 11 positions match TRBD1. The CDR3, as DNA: TGTGCCAGCAACCCCTTACCGGGACAGGGGGTCACAGATACGCAGTATTTT. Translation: CASNPLPGQGVTDTQYF.